Given below is one T cell receptor (beta chain) in context. Its target antigen remains unknown. Base qualities were left out, and no much larger clone turns up one base away. This specimen belongs to a study of cytomegalovirus exposure and HLA in healthy donors (dated by TCRdb to 2016 to 2017). For context, the study as a whole: According to an earlier analysis of a few hundred of the donors, about 179 million T cells yielded some 120 million unique TCR beta sequences and 250 to 350 Gb of sequence data. Rather than using new phenotypic data, the later analysis identified candidate immune exposures from TCR beta sequences and from how often those sequences occurred across donors. Typing coverage differed by locus: A, B, C, DRB1 and DQB1 were typed in roughly 620-630 donors, DQA1 in about 510, DPA1 in around 580, and DPB1 in roughly 450. Several DR-DQ haplotypes were treated as single units for association and clustering because of strong linkage in the cohort. The study aimed to test whether signatures of past pathogen exposure could be identified by cataloging public T cell receptors. To study patterns of TCR occurrence, a later analysis re-analyzed previously published TCR beta repertoires from 500 to 850 donors and added high-resolution HLA genotyping. Among the roughly 430 genotyped donors, 75% to 90% belonged to the genetic ancestry cluster associated with self-reported Caucasian donors. An early release that covered about 640 HLA-typed donors contained around 300 gigabases of sequencing data and 75 million to 100 million unique TCR sequences. Among several hundred genotyped donors of the cohort, an average of approximately 220,000 unique TCR beta nucleotide sequences was sequenced per donor, of which about 18% were non-productive. Every repertoire in the discovery cohort had been generated on one and the same sequencing platform. To predict cytomegalovirus infection status, the study combined high-throughput TCR immunosequencing, statistical association of individual TCRs with disease status, and machine learning. To decide whether each TCR beta V gene segment behaved as functional or pseudogenic, an earlier analysis of 587 of the donors relied on high-throughput TCR beta sequencing. Donor age, sex, ethnicity and CMV serostatus were collected together with the repertoire data. In a later genetic analysis, genome-wide SNP genotypes for about 55% of the roughly 700 donors were used, and that subset was treated as a discovery cohort. A separate validation cohort of 90 to 150 different subjects was used in addition to the roughly 640-subject first cohort. HLA typing covered class I and class II loci at four-digit resolution. The study used immunosequencing to profile the T cell repertoires of approximately 630 subjects and linked those repertoires to cytomegalovirus serostatus.

The cohort consisted of more than 650 healthy bone marrow donors. At the time of sampling, all cohort members were nominally healthy, though unrecorded immune exposures were likely present. The donor tested CMV seronegative and was one of the 352 seronegative cohort members. Every donor gave a peripheral blood sample, and the peripheral blood mononuclear cells from that sample were used for TCR beta sequencing. The Qiagen DNeasy Blood Extraction Kit was used to extract genomic DNA from the blood cell samples. In the germline V gene, CDR1 corresponds to MDHEN and CDR2 to SYDVKM. Inclusive of the bounding cysteine and phenylalanine, the CDR3 is 13 residues long. Just the 39-base CDR3 DNA is kept, in frame starting at base 1. Trimming costs V 7 bases and J 8 bases, and their ends lie 17 bases apart. Receptor libraries were prepared by the immunoSEQ multiplex PCR assay. A mixture of 60 forward primers for TCR Vbeta segments and 13 reverse primers for TCR Jbeta segments was used in the multiplex PCR. Amplification of the CDR3 region of rearranged TCR beta genes was performed with a multiplex PCR assay on genomic DNA. The Illumina HiSeq System was used to sequence the amplified TCR beta libraries as 87-base-pair reads. As for the original processing: A later analysis tallied roughly 78 million unique TCR beta chains across the 610 or so repertoires, and some 10 million of those chains were shared by two or more donors. A nearest-neighbor algorithm error-corrected the raw reads and collapsed the reads into unique sequences, merging closely related sequences to remove PCR and sequencing errors. CDR3 sequences were aligned to IMGT reference sequences to assign V, D and J gene segments. Each retained sequence needed at least a six-nucleotide match to both a V gene segment and a J gene segment. Rearrangements were classified as productive when the CDR3 lacked stop codons and remained in frame with V and J, and all other rearrangements were classified as non-productive. CDR3 was defined according to IMGT convention as the region running from the second conserved V-encoded cysteine to the conserved J-encoded phenylalanine. The earlier analysis of some 550 of the donors excluded any sequence lacking an unambiguous match to a single V gene segment. An earlier analysis of 587 of the donors called V segments functional above 56.7% productive rearrangements and segregating when the between-donor standard deviation exceeded 5%. A statistical classification framework was built for diagnosing cytomegalovirus status from the catalog of TCR beta chain sequences. A later analysis assigned V and J genes by comparing TCR nucleotide sequences with IMGT/GENE-DB human TR gene sequences. Using the TCRdist pipeline, a later analysis assigned CDR3 sequences along with most-parsimonious VDJ recombination scenarios. In a later analysis, each TCR beta chain was defined by its CDR3 amino acid sequence together with its V-gene family, and reads without a unique V-gene family were excluded. A later analysis removed roughly 590 highly shared, low-generation-probability nucleotide sequences to deal with suspected cross-contamination and a sequencing artifact. A later analysis calculated a clonal expansion index for each public chain from normalized within-repertoire ranks of inferred template counts. A later analysis computed generation probabilities with a VDJ recombination model fitted to out-of-frame rearrangements, and checked the results against IGoR. A later analysis scored TCR-TCR, TCR-HLA and TCR-CMV co-occurrence with hypergeometric tests, applying a repertoire-size bias correction to TCR pairs. In a later analysis, false discovery rates were estimated by permuting HLA or CMV assignments 20 times. In a later analysis, co-occurring TCRs were grouped using DBSCAN, with TCRdist sequence similarity added in when clustering inside HLA-allele-positive subsets. For co-occurrence clustering, repertoires with fewer than 30,000 or more than 120,000 public chains were excluded, along with four or five repertoires with anomalous nucleotide sharing. TCRdb took this table from immuneACCESS and kept in-frame rearrangements with V and J called. Such tables lack part of the clones; where checked against another copy, unresolved V genes explain under half of the gap, and the rest is unexplained. The V and J calls and clone size are taken from that table; D and trimming were inferred from the DNA. The sample has around 200,000 clones on record, about 84% of them singletons. The ten top clones hold 3.8% of the sample.

The paper's findings and limits, for the study overall: Assigning TCR associations to individual alleles was difficult when HLA alleles, especially DR and DQ, strongly co-occurred. Compared with equally common non-associated chains, HLA-associated TCR beta chains in a later analysis were more clonally expanded and had lower generation probabilities. According to a later analysis, most CMV-associated TCR beta chains appeared to be HLA-restricted, and the HLA associations seemed to be driven largely by CMV exposure. In a later analysis, several top co-occurrence clusters were reported to appear linked to parvovirus B19, influenza, CMV and Epstein-Barr virus. In a later analysis, some 18,000 TCR beta sequences were associated with specific HLA alleles at a false discovery rate of 0.05. Cytomegalovirus status was reported to be diagnosed by the classifier with high specificity and sensitivity in both the original and validation cohorts. CMV serostatus was the only immune exposure information available for the cohort. Three of the identified cytomegalovirus-associated TCR beta chains were confirmed in vitro to be specific for cytomegalovirus antigens. Because counts were too low, seventeen rarely observed V segments, including chromosome 9 orphons, were excluded from the earlier analysis of about 500 of the donors. It was suggested by the authors that the approach could potentially be generalized to other disease states and immunological phenotypes. A further reported finding was that TCR beta sequences accurately predicted the HLA-A and HLA-B alleles for most subjects in the first cohort. According to a later genetic analysis, donors in an Asian-associated ancestry cluster had fewer N-insertions in productive TCRs than the roughly 670-donor mean. Linkage disequilibrium might explain the correlated functional status among segregating V segments, but an unknown experimental factor could not be ruled out. According to a later analysis, TCR association rates differed among HLA loci, with DRB1 alleles showing the most associated TCRs and HLA-C alleles showing the fewest. While some public TCRs were present in many individuals, most TCR sequences turned up only very rarely across donors. Because the 87-base-pair reads could not distinguish some IMGT-functional V segments, including TRBV6-2 and TRBV6-3, those segments were excluded. Only TCR beta chains were sequenced in this cohort, and the absence of alpha or paired-chain data limited detectable features. Broadly in line with IMGT annotations, most TCR beta V segments showed up in productive rearrangements about 87% or about 30% of the time in an earlier analysis of approximately 640 of the donors. Because HLA typing was unavailable for some donors at each locus, only the typed subset was used in association tests. A group of highly shared sequence variants was considered likely to be a technical artifact of the sequencing pipeline. The study gave a list of some 150 TCR beta chains associated with cytomegalovirus. A later genetic analysis associated a missense DCLRE1C variant with V-gene and J-gene trimming of TCR beta chains, and an independent cohort replicated the association. Sequencing depth was assumed to be roughly uniform across donors in the presence/absence analyses, though that assumption may not hold.

Input material: PBMCs. The chain uses TRBV28 and TRBJ1-2; a tentative D call is TRBD1 (5 bases match). The sequence was collected from a man between 45 and 60 years old in good health and CMV-seronegative. The CDR3 amino acid sequence is: CASKLGGGPGYTF. The nucleotides are TGTGCCAGCAAGTTGGGGGGGGGTCCCGGCTACACCTTC.